Included here is one TCR beta chain sequence, with context. The CDR3 extends over 16 amino acids. Germline assignment: CDR1 SGDLS and CDR2 YYNGEE. The V segment lost 6 bases and the J segment 0 bases; nucleotides outside the gene matches: 4. The data were produced by immunoSEQ multiplex PCR, yet TCRdb's version contains in-frame clones alone and is incomplete. The sample shows 450,000 to 500,000 clones, 80% to 90% of them seen only once. This sample was taken from a study of blood T cell repertoires in COVID-19. Across the study: Acute and convalescent COVID-19 specimens originated in the United States, Italy and Spain.

The sequenced sample was peripheral blood. The genes are TRBV9 and TRBJ2-3, with 13 bases matching TRBD2. The sequence came from a human donor in a cohort sampled during active COVID-19. CDR3 DNA: TGTGCCAGCACCCGGGGACTAGCGGGGAGCACAGATACGCAGTATTTT. Translating it yields CASTRGLAGSTDTQYF.